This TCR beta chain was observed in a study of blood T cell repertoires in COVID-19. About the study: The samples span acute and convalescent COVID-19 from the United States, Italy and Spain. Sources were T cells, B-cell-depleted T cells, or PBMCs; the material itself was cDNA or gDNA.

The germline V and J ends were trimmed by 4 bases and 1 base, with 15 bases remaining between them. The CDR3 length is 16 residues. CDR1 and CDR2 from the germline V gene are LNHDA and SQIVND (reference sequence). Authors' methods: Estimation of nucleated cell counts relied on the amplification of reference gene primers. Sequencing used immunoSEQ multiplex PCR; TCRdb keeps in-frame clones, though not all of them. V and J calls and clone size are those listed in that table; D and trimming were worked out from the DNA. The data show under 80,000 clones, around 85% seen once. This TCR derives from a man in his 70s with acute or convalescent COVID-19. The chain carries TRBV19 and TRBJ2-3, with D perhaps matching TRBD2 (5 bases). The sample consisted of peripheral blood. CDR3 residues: CASSTRAPGGTDTQYF. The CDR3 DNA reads TGTGCCAGTAGTACTCGGGCCCCCGGGGGCACAGATACGCAGTATTTT.